This paragraph reports one T cell receptor beta chain. This sample is drawn from a study of blood T cell repertoires in COVID-19. This CDR3 region has 15 residues. Per germline, CDR1 ENHRY and CDR2 SYGVKD. V was pared by 3 bases and J by 4 bases, with 14 bases between. In the authors' methods: The assay estimated nucleated cells by amplifying reference gene primers. Measured with immunoSEQ multiplex PCR; TCRdb has only the in-frame clones, and not every one. Clone size and V and J calls were adopted from that table, with D and trimming inferred from the DNA. The sample lists around 92,000 clones; 80% to 90% were seen once.

This TCR was recovered from a woman aged 80 or older with active COVID-19. The V call is TRBV10-3, the J call TRBJ2-3; TRBD2 is a possible D gene (7 bases). Sequencing input: peripheral blood. The CDR3 coding sequence is TGTGCCATCAGTGAAGGTGGGAGGGGGGCAGATACGCAGTATTTT. It codes for CAISEGGRGADTQYF.